This TCR beta chain emerged from a study of blood T cell repertoires in COVID-19. The repertoire was sequenced with immunoSEQ multiplex PCR; TCRdb's copy has only in-frame clones and lacks some. The profile shows around 150,000 clones, roughly four fifths of them singletons. On this clone: The junction departs from the called germline gene at one end, perhaps through a read error. This specimen includes other DNA sequences encoding the same CDR3.

Source material: peripheral blood. The TCR originated in a woman aged 80 or over with acute or convalescent COVID-19.

Here the CDR3 DNA reads TGTGCCAACAACAGGGGCCGGGTCTCTGGGGCCAATGTCCTGACTTTC. Translation: CANNRGRVSGANVLTF. This rearrangement joins TRBV5-3 to TRBJ2-6, with 7 bases fitting TRBD1. TRBV5-3 is placed among ORFs of uncertain function. The CDR3 has 16 residues.